Listed here is a single T cell receptor (beta chain). The antigen is undetermined. The CDR3 extends over 14 amino acids. V shed 5 bases and J 2 bases; nucleotides not matched to a gene: 3. The germline gives CDR1 SGHAT, CDR2 FQDESV (reference sequence). 60 Vbeta and 13 Jbeta primers were used in PCR. The assay was immunoSEQ multiplex PCR, and TCRdb's table has in-frame clones only and misses some. The table includes roughly 99,000 clones, 70% to 80% detected once. This entry is derived from a study of cytomegalovirus exposure and HLA in healthy donors. Study findings and constraints: In vitro experiments confirmed that three CMV-associated chains were specific for CMV antigens. The classifier was said to identify cytomegalovirus status with high specificity and sensitivity. Later analysis associated a missense DCLRE1C variant with TCR beta V- and J-gene trimming.

Sequenced input: PBMCs. This chain uses TRBV11-1 with TRBJ2-7; 10 bases match TRBD1. This sequence originates from a man aged 55 to 69 in good health and CMV-seropositive. The CDR3 sequence: CASSLGTGAYEQYF. The CDR3 nucleotides are TGTGCCAGCAGCCTCGGGACAGGGGCCTACGAGCAGTACTTC. The whole variable domain, filled in from reference TRBV11-1 and TRBJ2-7, reads EAEVAQSPRYKITEKSQAVAFWCDPISGHATLYWYRQILGQGPELLVQFQDESVVDDSQLPKDRFSAERLKGVDSTLKIQPAELGDSAMYLCASSLGTGAYEQYFGPGTRLTVT.